The 28 T cell receptor beta chains given below trace back to one sample, sequenced in a study of Ad26.COV2.S vaccination and SARS-CoV-2 variants. As for treatment: around 19 received Ad26.COV2.S at low or high dose, single or two shots; five or six received placebo; per-sample allocation not given. Day 63 after the first vaccine or placebo injection was the time point for sampling. Clones were read by immunoSEQ multiplex PCR, and TCRdb kept only the in-frame ones, dropping some. The profile covers hundreds of thousands of clones, with 89% appearing a single time and approximately 2.5% taken by the ten largest. Source: peripheral blood, taken in a trial of Ad26.COV2.S vaccine versus placebo. The source of these receptors is a person aged 18-65 years who received the Ad26.COV2.S COVID-19 vaccine or a placebo.

The chain has TRBV7-9 and TRBJ1-3, with 7 bases lining up with TRBD1. The CDR3 totals 15 residues. Losses at the gene ends were 5 bases for V and 4 bases for J; bases not matched to a gene: 8. Germline CDR1 SEHNR, CDR2 FQNEAQ (reference sequence). Written as DNA, the CDR3 is TGTGCCAGCAGCCCACAGGGGAGAACGGGAAACACCATATATTTT. Translation gives CASSPQGRTGNTIYF.

Written as DNA, the CDR3 is TGTGCCAGCAGCCTTACGGGACAGGGAGGCTCTGGAAACACCATATATTTT. It specifies CASSLTGQGGSGNTIYF. This sequence joins TRBV7-3 and TRBJ1-3, with TRBD1 identical over 9 bases. Germline CDR1 reads SGHTA; CDR2 reads FQGTGA. V lost 5 bases and J lost 0; bases outside the gene matches: 8. There are 17 residues in the CDR3.

This clone was found once. CDR3: CASSNTGTGNEKLFF. In DNA, the CDR3 is TGTGCCAGTAGTAACACCGGGACAGGGAATGAAAAACTGTTTTTT. This sequence joins TRBV19 and TRBJ1-4, with 9 nucleotides matching TRBD1. From germline, CDR1 is LNHDA and CDR2 SQIVND (reference sequence). V dropped 4 bases and J dropped 5; count of bases not matched to a gene: 5. The CDR3 covers 15 residues. The full variable domain, with the rest looked up from reference TRBV19 and TRBJ1-4, is DGGITQSPKYLFRKEGQNVTLSCEQNLNHDAMYWYRQDPGQGLRLIYYSQIVNDFQKGDIAEGYSVSREKKESFPLTVTSAQKNPTAFYLCASSNTGTGNEKLFFGSGTQLSVL.

The chain carries TRBV6-2 or TRBV6-3 and TRBJ1-5; no definite D call. Germline lookup yields CDR1 MNHEY and CDR2 SVGEGT. The CDR3 is 16 amino acids. V lost 0 bases, J lost 1 base, and 10 bases lay in between. The CDR3 loop is CASSYSGEWSNQPQHF. Here the CDR3 DNA reads TGTGCCAGCAGTTACTCCGGGGAATGGAGCAATCAGCCCCAGCATTTT.

This chain links TRBV5-1 with TRBJ2-6; D ambiguous. This CDR3 is built from 17 residues. The V gene's germline CDR1 is SGHRS and CDR2 YFSETQ. With 6 bases removed from V and 0 bases from J, the gap between germline ends came to 16 bases. In DNA form, the CDR3 reads TGCGCCAGCACCCAACTGACTTTACACTCTGGGGCCAACGTCCTGACTTTC. It yields the protein CASTQLTLHSGANVLTF.

The CDR3 nucleotides are TGTGCCTGGAATGGATCTCCGGGACAGGGGAGGAACACTGAAGCTTTCTTT. This codes for CAWNGSPGQGRNTEAFF. The V call is TRBV30, the J call TRBJ1-1, with 10 bases lining up with TRBD1. The CDR3 totals 17 residues. Germline V lookup: CDR1 GTSNPN, CDR2 SVGIG (reference sequence). The V segment lost 4 bases and the J segment 1 base; nucleotides outside the gene matches: 12.

The chain has TRBV4-2 and TRBJ2-6; 10 bases line up with TRBD2. The junction had 5 bases not matched to a gene; V was cut back by 3 bases and J by 3 bases. This CDR3 is 17 amino acids long. CDR1 and CDR2 from the germline V gene are LGHNA and YNFKEQ. The DNA for the CDR3 is TGTGCCAGCAGCCAGATAGCGGGGGGTGGTGGGGCCAACGTCCTGACTTTC. It encodes CASSQIAGGGGANVLTF.

The chain has TRBV12-1 and TRBJ2-5; TRBD2 is taken as the D call from the table, unchecked against the DNA. TRBV12-1 is deemed a pseudogene. The CDR3 is 14 amino acids. The CDR3 coding sequence is TGTGCCAGCAGCCCGATAGTGTGTCCGCGGGCCCAGTACTTC. This codes for CASSPIVCPRAQYF.

The chain combines TRBV5-1 with TRBJ1-4; 9 nucleotides line up with TRBD1. The germline gives CDR1 SGHRS, CDR2 YFSETQ. The CDR3 consists of 15 residues. V lost 4 bases to trimming and J lost 8 bases; unmatched junction nucleotides: 9. The CDR3 loop reads CASSELPGQGEKLFF. CDR3 sequence (DNA): TGCGCCAGCAGCGAACTCCCGGGACAGGGAGAAAAACTGTTTTTT.

This chain joins TRBV5-6 and TRBJ2-5; D not resolved. Trimming removed 0 bases at V and 6 bases at J, with 12 bases between. Germline values: CDR1 SGHDT, CDR2 YYEEEE. This CDR3 has 14 amino acids. The CDR3 DNA reads as TGTGCCAGCAGCTTGGCAATAGCCTCGCAGACCCAGTACTTC. Protein sequence: CASSLAIASQTQYF.

This chain uses TRBV5-8 with TRBJ1-2; D unresolved. V was pared by 4 bases and J by 1 base, with 5 bases between. The CDR3 spans 12 residues. Germline values: CDR1 SGHTS, CDR2 YDEGEE. CDR3 loop: CASSRVNYGYTF. The CDR3 coding sequence is TGTGCCAGCAGCCGAGTTAACTATGGCTACACCTTC.

J is TRBJ2-7 and V is TRBV15; TRBD2 matches at 9 bases. CDR3 length: 16 residues. Germline V lookup: CDR1 LNHNV, CDR2 YYDKDF (reference sequence). With 6 bases clipped from V and 9 bases from J, the junction kept 18 bases outside the gene matches. CDR3 sequence (DNA): TGTGCCACCAGTCCGGGAAGGACTAGCGCCTTAAGCCGGCAGTACGTC. Amino acid sequence: CATSPGRTSALSRQYV.

This clone was seen a handful of times. The chain is built from TRBV6-1 and TRBJ1-1; D not certain. The germline gives CDR1 MNHNS, CDR2 SASEGT. Deletions cut 1 base from V and 2 bases from J, with 8 bases between. The CDR3 loop spans 14 amino acids. The CDR3 loop reads CASSEGAGNTEAFF. CDR3 nucleotide sequence: TGTGCCAGCAGTGAAGGTGCAGGCAACACTGAAGCTTTCTTT.

This clone was seen just once. The chain joins TRBV7-3 to TRBJ2-3; D remains unclear. The germline V gene has CDR1 SGHTA and CDR2 FQGTGA. The CDR3 totals 15 residues. V was pared by 5 bases and J by 3 bases, with 15 bases between. The CDR3 loop reads CASSPRLEGTDTQYF. The CDR3 region has the DNA TGTGCCAGCAGCCCGAGGTTGGAAGGAACAGATACGCAGTATTTT. Full variable domain (rest looked up from reference TRBV7-3 and TRBJ2-3): GAGVSQTPSNKVTEKGKYVELRCDPISGHTALYWYRQSLGQGPEFLIYFQGTGAADDSGLPNDRFFAVRPEGSVSTLKIQRTERGDSAVYLCASSPRLEGTDTQYFGPGTRLTVL.

The CDR3 reads CASRTFGRGPGELFF. In nucleotides, the CDR3 is TGTGCCAGCAGGACATTCGGGAGGGGACCCGGGGAGCTGTTTTTT. This chain links TRBV28 with TRBJ2-2; TRBD2 agrees at 8 bases. V was clipped by 6 bases and J by 6 bases; unmatched bases: 9. The germline CDR1 and CDR2 sequences are MDHEN and SYDVKM. CDR3 length equals 15 residues.

The chain carries TRBV12-3 or TRBV12-4 and TRBJ1-2; D not certain. Trimming stripped 8 bases from V and 6 bases from J, with 7 bases between. CDR3 length equals 10 residues. CDR3 sequence (DNA): TGTGCCAGCGCCGGGAATGGCTACACCTTC. It translates to CASAGNGYTF.

The chain links TRBV18 to TRBJ2-6, with D possibly being TRBD2 (6 bases). V was shortened by 5 bases and J by 3 bases, with 17 bases between the two germline ends. The CDR3 covers 17 residues. CDR1 is KGHSH and CDR2 is LQKENI in the germline V gene. The CDR3, as DNA: TGTGCCAGCTCATTCTCCTGGGGAGGCTTTGGGGCCAACGTCCTGACTTTC. Translated, it gives CASSFSWGGFGANVLTF.

The chain links TRBV6-6 to TRBJ2-7; possible D gene TRBD1, 6 bases. This CDR3 contains 12 residues. Germline V gene lookup returns CDR1 MNHNY and CDR2 SVGAGI (reference sequence). The CDR3 DNA is TGTGCCAGCAGTCCGGACAGTTTCGCCTGGGACGTC. It encodes CASSPDSFAWDV.

V and J are TRBV6-2 or TRBV6-3 and TRBJ2-1, with TRBD2 identical over 11 bases. CDR3 size: 14 residues. V shed 5 bases and J 7 bases; nucleotides not matched to a gene: 4. The germline V gene has CDR1 MNHEY and CDR2 SVGEGT. The CDR3 DNA follows: TGTGCCAGCAGTCTGCGACTAGCGGGGAATGAGCAGTTCTTC. Translation: CASSLRLAGNEQFF.

The genes are TRBV28 and TRBJ2-7, with D hard to call. The V gene's germline CDR1 is MDHEN and CDR2 SYDVKM. This CDR3 is 12 amino acids long. V was cut by 4 bases and J by 2 bases, with 6 bases left in between. The CDR3 sequence: CASSYGTYEQYV. The CDR3 nucleotides read TGTGCCAGCAGTTACGGTACCTACGAGCAGTACGTC.

The genes are TRBV14 and TRBJ1-3, with D uncertain. Germline V gene sequence: CDR1 SGHDN, CDR2 FVKESK. The CDR3 consists of 14 residues. The V gene lost 5 bases and the J gene lost 8 bases, with 16 bases spanning the gap. Here the CDR3 reads CASSVRATGDTIYF. The DNA for the CDR3 is TGTGCCAGCAGCGTACGAGCTACCGGGGACACCATATATTTT.

This sequence joins TRBV19 and TRBJ2-2, with 8 bases that match TRBD2. With V trimmed by 7 bases and J by 4 bases, 5 bases remained unmatched. This CDR3 spans 14 amino acids. From germline, CDR1 is LNHDA and CDR2 SQIVND (reference sequence). The CDR3 reads CASIAGWGTGELFF. The CDR3 nucleotides are TGTGCCAGTATAGCGGGGTGGGGCACCGGGGAGCTGTTTTTT. The whole variable domain, filled in from reference TRBV19 and TRBJ2-2, reads DGGITQSPKYLFRKEGQNVTLSCEQNLNHDAMYWYRQDPGQGLRLIYYSQIVNDFQKGDIAEGYSVSREKKESFPLTVTSAQKNPTAFYLCASIAGWGTGELFFGEGSRLTVL.

The chain carries TRBV11-1 and TRBJ1-1; 7 bases agree with TRBD1. Germline V CDR1 and CDR2: SGHAT, FQDESV (reference sequence). CDR3 length: 15 residues. Unmatched junction bases numbered 14, after V lost 7 bases and J lost 6 bases. The CDR3 nucleotides are TGTGCCAGCACAGGGGGGGAGAAGGAACACCCTGAAGCTTTCTTT. Amino acids: CASTGGEKEHPEAFF.

This clone was counted once. This chain uses TRBV2 with TRBJ1-2; a weak D match, TRBD1 (5 bases). The CDR3 runs 13 residues. Germline values: CDR1 SNHLY, CDR2 FYNNEI. V gave up 6 bases and J gave up 4 bases, with 12 bases separating them. The CDR3 spells CASRGETPYGYTF. In nucleotides, the CDR3 is TGTGCCAGCAGGGGGGAGACTCCCTATGGCTACACCTTC.

This clone showed up just once. The chain employs TRBV7-9 and TRBJ2-5, with D hard to call. Per germline, CDR1 SEHNR and CDR2 FQNEAQ (reference sequence). This CDR3 contains 13 residues. V was cut by 5 bases and J by 4 bases, with 11 bases left in between. CDR3 nucleotides: TGTGCCAGCAGCCCGACTGTGGGAGAGACCCAGTACTTC. It yields the protein CASSPTVGETQYF.

The chain employs TRBV6-4 and TRBJ2-4; 9 nucleotides align to TRBD2. V was clipped by 9 bases and J by 5 bases; unmatched bases: 14. From germline, CDR1 is MRHNA and CDR2 SNTAGT. This CDR3 spans 16 amino acids. The CDR3 is CARPSESSGKENIQYF. The CDR3 region has the DNA TGTGCCAGACCGTCAGAGTCTAGCGGGAAGGAAAACATTCAGTACTTC.

The chain couples TRBV9 to TRBJ2-1; 7 positions agree with TRBD1. V shed 2 bases, J shed 5 bases, and the junction held 4 bases outside the gene matches. CDR1 is SGDLS and CDR2 is YYNGEE in the germline V gene. The CDR3 runs to 14 residues. The CDR3 DNA follows: TGTGCCAGCAGCGTGACAGGGATCAACAATGAGCAGTTCTTC. This gives the protein CASSVTGINNEQFF.

This clone has a single count. This chain links TRBV5-1 with TRBJ1-1; D ambiguous. The CDR3 runs to 12 residues. Trimming removed 5 bases from V and 10 bases from J, with 15 bases in between. Germline CDR1 reads SGHRS; CDR2 reads YFSETQ. The CDR3 loop reads CASSYGPPPAFF. The CDR3 DNA reads TGCGCCAGCAGTTACGGACCTCCCCCAGCTTTCTTT. Supplemented by reference TRBV5-1 and TRBJ1-1, the full variable domain reads KAGVTQTPRYLIKTRGQQVTLSCSPISGHRSVSWYQQTPGQGLQFLFEYFSETQRNKGNFPGRFSGRQFSNSRSEMNVSTLELGDSALYLCASSYGPPPAFFGQGTRLTVV.